The rows below give T cell receptor beta chains drawn from one sample of a study of blood T cell repertoires in COVID-19. Some clones are missing from TCRdb's copy, which holds only in-frame ones; the method was immunoSEQ multiplex PCR. The sample gives about 220,000 clones, approximately 81% of which show up once; approximately 5.1% is in the top ten. Sequencing used peripheral blood. The receptors come from a woman aged 60 to 75 who had recovered from COVID-19. Each CDR3 is given with its conserved first and last residue.

V gene: TRBV4-1; J gene: TRBJ2-7; CDR3 protein: CASSPDRVYEQYF
V gene: TRBV5-5; J gene: TRBJ1-3; CDR3 protein: CASSWDGGLTGNTIYF
V gene: TRBV4-3; J gene: TRBJ2-7; CDR3 protein: CASSQEGHLSYEQYF
V gene: TRBV5-4; J gene: TRBJ1-2; CDR3 protein: CASSSAEKYGYTF
V gene: TRBV5-1; J gene: TRBJ2-3; CDR3 protein: CASSRTADTQYF
V gene: TRBV27; J gene: TRBJ1-6; CDR3 protein: CASSLWDSNSPLHF
V gene: TRBV18; J gene: TRBJ2-7; CDR3 protein: CASSPGTGLYEQYF
V gene: TRBV3-1/TRBV3-2; J gene: TRBJ2-1; CDR3 protein: CASSRPGTGGYNEQFF
V gene: TRBV27; J gene: TRBJ1-2; CDR3 protein: CASSLSGTPGYGYTF
V gene: TRBV7-2; J gene: TRBJ1-5; CDR3 protein: CASSLEKSPGGYSNQPQHF
V gene: TRBV7-8; J gene: TRBJ1-6; CDR3 protein: CASSRGLDSPLHF
V gene: TRBV9; J gene: TRBJ2-1; CDR3 protein: CASSGLAGTEQFF
V gene: TRBV11-2; J gene: TRBJ1-2; CDR3 protein: CASSLLRTGPYGYTF
V gene: TRBV19; J gene: TRBJ2-1; CDR3 protein: CASSREGSYNEQFF
V gene: TRBV9; J gene: TRBJ1-2; CDR3 protein: CASSVDGLPSVGYGYTF
V gene: TRBV5-1; J gene: TRBJ2-6; CDR3 protein: CASSLVQGLGANVLTF
V gene: TRBV19; J gene: TRBJ1-2; CDR3 protein: CASRELPGQGAIGYTF
V gene: TRBV19; J gene: TRBJ1-5; CDR3 protein: CASSIRDRVRLPQHF